The sequence of this T cell receptor (beta chain) was determined in a study of T cell responses to AZD1222 COVID-19 vaccine. Whole-study results and caveats: Most donors were white British, females outnumbered males, and clonal diversity was possibly underestimated. Seropositive AZD1222 recipients at baseline numbered only 5 or 6.

As to this clone: Its specificity is not known.

The germline V gene has CDR1 GTSNPN and CDR2 SVGIG (reference sequence). The length of the CDR3 is 12 residues. Trimming left V 5 bases short and J 3 bases short, with 10 bases between. The data were produced by immunoSEQ multiplex PCR, yet TCRdb's version contains in-frame clones alone and is incomplete. Of approximately 82,000 clones in the sample, around 90% were seen once. The sequenced sample was peripheral blood, obtained 28 days after the second AZD1222 dose. This clonotype originated in an adult who received the AZD1222 COVID-19 vaccine. The chain combines TRBV30 with TRBJ1-1, with a tentative D call TRBD1 (6 bases). The CDR3 region is CAWATGYTEAFF. DNA of the CDR3: TGTGCCTGGGCAACAGGGTACACTGAAGCTTTCTTT.